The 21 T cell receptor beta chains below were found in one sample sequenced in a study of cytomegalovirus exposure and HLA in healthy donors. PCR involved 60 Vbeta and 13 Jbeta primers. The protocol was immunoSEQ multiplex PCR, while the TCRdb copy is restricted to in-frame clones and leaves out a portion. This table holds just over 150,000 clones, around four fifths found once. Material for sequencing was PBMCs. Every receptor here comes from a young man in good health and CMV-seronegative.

CDR3 coding DNA: TGCGCCAGCAGCTTGGAGGACGGACTCGATGAGCAGTTCTTC. It codes for CASSLEDGLDEQFF. J is TRBJ2-1 and V is TRBV5-1; perhaps TRBD2 as D (5 bases). Germline V gene lookup returns CDR1 SGHRS and CDR2 YFSETQ. CDR3 length equals 14 residues. V dropped 0 bases and J dropped 8 bases, with 12 bases sitting between them.

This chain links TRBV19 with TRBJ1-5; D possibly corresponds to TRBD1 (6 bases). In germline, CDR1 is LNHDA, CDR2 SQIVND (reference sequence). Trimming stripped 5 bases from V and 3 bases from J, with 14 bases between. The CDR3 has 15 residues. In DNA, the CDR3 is TGTGCCAGTAGTCTAGGGGGGGGTAACAATCAGCCCCAGCATTTT. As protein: CASSLGGGNNQPQHF.

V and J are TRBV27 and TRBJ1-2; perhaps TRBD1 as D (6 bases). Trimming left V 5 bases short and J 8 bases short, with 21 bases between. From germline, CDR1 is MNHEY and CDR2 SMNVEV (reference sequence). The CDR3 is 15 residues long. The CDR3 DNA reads TGTGCCAGCAGTGCATTTCCAGGGGTAGGAGGCGGCTACACCTTC. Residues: CASSAFPGVGGGYTF.

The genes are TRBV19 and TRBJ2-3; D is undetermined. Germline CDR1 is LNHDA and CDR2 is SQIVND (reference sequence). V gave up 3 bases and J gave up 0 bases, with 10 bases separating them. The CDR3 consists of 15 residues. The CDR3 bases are TGTGCCAGTAGTATTACGACATATAGCACAGATACGCAGTATTTT. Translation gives CASSITTYSTDTQYF.

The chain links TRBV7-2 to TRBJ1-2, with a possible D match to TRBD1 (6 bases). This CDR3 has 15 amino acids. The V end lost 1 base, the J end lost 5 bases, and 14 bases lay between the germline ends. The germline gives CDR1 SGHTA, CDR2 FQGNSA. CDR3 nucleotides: TGTGCCAGCAGCTTAGTGCCAGGGGAAGGGTATGGCTACACCTTC. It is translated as CASSLVPGEGYGYTF.

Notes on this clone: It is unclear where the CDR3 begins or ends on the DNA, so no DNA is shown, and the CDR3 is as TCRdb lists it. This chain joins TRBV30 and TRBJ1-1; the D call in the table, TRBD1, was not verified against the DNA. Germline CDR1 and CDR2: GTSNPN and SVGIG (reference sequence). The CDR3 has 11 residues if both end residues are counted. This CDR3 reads CAWSLAVEAFF.

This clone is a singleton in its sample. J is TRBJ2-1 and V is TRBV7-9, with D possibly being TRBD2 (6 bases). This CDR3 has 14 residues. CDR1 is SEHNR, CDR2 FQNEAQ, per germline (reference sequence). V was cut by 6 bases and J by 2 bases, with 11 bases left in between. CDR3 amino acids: CASRGGVPYNEQFF. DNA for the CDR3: TGTGCCAGCAGGGGGGGAGTCCCCTACAATGAGCAGTTCTTC.

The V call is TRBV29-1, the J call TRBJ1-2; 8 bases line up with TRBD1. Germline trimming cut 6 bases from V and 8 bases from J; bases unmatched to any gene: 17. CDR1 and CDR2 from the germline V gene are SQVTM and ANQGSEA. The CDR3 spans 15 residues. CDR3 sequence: CSVDRQGILARGYTF. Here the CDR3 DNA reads TGCAGCGTGGACCGACAGGGGATCCTGGCACGGGGCTACACCTTC.

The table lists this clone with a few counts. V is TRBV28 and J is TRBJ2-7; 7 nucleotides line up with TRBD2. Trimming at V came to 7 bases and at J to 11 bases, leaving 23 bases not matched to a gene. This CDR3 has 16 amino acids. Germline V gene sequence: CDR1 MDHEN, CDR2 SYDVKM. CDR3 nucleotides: TGTGCCAGCACCTTCCCTCGGGGAGGGCAGGGTTCGTCGGAGTACTTC. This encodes CASTFPRGGQGSSEYF.

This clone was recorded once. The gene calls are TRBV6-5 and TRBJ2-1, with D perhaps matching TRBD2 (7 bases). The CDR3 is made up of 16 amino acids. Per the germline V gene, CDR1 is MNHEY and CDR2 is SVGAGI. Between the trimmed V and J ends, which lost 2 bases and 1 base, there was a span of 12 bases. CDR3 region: CASSYEGRGSYNEQFF. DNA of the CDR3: TGTGCCAGCAGTTACGAAGGGAGGGGGTCCTACAATGAGCAGTTCTTC.

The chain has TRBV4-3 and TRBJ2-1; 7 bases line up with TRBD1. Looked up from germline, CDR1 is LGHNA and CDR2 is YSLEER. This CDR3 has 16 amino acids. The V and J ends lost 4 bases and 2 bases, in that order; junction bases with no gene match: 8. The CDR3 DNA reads TGCGCCAGCAGCCCTCGACAGGGAGAGCCCTACAATGAGCAGTTCTTC. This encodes CASSPRQGEPYNEQFF.

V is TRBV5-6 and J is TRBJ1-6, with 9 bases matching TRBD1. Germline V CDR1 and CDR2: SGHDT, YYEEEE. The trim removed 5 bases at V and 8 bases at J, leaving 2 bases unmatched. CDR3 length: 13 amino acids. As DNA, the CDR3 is TGTGCCAGCAGACGACAGGGGGATTCACCCCTCCACTTT. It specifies CASRRQGDSPLHF.

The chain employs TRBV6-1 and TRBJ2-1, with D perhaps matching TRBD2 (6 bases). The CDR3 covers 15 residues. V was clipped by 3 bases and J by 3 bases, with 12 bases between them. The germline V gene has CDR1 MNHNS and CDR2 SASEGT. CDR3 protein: CASSENGGNYNEQFF. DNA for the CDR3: TGTGCCAGCAGTGAGAACGGCGGGAACTACAATGAGCAGTTCTTC.

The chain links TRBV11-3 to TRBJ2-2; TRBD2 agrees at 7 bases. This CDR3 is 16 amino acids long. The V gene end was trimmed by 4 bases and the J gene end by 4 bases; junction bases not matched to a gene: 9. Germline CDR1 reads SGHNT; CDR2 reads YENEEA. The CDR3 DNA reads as TGTGCCAGCAGCTGGAGTAGCGGGCCAAGCACCGGGGAGCTGTTTTTT. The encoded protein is CASSWSSGPSTGELFF.

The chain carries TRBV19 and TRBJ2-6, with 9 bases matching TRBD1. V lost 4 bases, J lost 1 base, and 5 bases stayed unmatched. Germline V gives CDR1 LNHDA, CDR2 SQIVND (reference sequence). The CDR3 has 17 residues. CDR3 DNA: TGTGCCAGTAGTAGACAGGGGGTCGGTTCTGGGGCCAACGTCCTGACTTTC. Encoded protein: CASSRQGVGSGANVLTF. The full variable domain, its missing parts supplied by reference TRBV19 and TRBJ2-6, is DGGITQSPKYLFRKEGQNVTLSCEQNLNHDAMYWYRQDPGQGLRLIYYSQIVNDFQKGDIAEGYSVSREKKESFPLTVTSAQKNPTAFYLCASSRQGVGSGANVLTFGAGSRLTVL.

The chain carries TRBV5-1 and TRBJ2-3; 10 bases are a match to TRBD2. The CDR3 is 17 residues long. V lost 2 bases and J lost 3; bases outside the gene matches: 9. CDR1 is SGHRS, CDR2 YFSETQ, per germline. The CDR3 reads CASSLGASGRRTDTQYF. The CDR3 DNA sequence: TGCGCCAGCAGCTTAGGGGCTAGCGGGAGAAGAACAGATACGCAGTATTTT.

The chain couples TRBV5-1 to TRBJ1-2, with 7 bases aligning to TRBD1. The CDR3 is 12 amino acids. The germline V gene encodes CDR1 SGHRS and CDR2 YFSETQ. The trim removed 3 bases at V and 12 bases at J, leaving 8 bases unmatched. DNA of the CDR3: TGCGCCAGCAGCTACGACAGGGTGTTTAACACCTTC. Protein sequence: CASSYDRVFNTF.

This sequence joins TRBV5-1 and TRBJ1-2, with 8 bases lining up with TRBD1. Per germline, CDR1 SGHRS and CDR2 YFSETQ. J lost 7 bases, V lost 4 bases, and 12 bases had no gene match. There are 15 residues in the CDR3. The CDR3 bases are TGCGCCAGCAGCCCCGGACAGGGTGGTTTATCTGGCTACACCTTC. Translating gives CASSPGQGGLSGYTF.

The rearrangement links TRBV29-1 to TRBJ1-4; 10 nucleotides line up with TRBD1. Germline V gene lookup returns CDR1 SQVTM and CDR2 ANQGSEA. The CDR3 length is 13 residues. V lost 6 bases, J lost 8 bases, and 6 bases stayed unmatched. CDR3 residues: CSVPGTGDEKLFF. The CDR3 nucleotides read TGCAGCGTCCCCGGGACAGGGGACGAAAAACTGTTTTTT.

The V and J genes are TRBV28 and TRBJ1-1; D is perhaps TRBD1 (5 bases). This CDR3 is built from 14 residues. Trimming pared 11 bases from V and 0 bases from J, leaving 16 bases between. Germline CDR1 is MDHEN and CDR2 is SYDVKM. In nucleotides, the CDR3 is TGTGCCGGGGCAAAGACGGCCATGAACACTGAAGCTTTCTTT. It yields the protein CAGAKTAMNTEAFF.

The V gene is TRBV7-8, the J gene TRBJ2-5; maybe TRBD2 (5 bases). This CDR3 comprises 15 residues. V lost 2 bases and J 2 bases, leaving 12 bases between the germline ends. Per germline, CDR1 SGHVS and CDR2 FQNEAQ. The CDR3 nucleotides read TGTGCCAGCAGCTTATTGTCCGGGGAACAAGAGACCCAGTACTTC. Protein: CASSLLSGEQETQYF. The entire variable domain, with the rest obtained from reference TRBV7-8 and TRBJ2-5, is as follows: GAGVSQSPRYKVAKRGQDVALRCDPISGHVSLFWYQQALGQGPEFLTYFQNEAQLDKSGLPSDRFFAERPEGSVSTLKIQRTQQEDSAVYLCASSLLSGEQETQYFGPGTRLLVL.